This entry describes one TCR beta chain. Its recognized antigen is unknown. It has no much larger one-base neighbor in the sample; base qualities were not kept. The record originates from a study of OX40 agonist ivuxolimab in advanced cancers. Looking at the study overall: Ivuxolimab, which targeted the costimulatory receptor OX40 (CD134), was an agonistic, fully human IgG2 monoclonal antibody. Peripheral TCRbeta sequencing aimed to test whether ivuxolimab altered TCR sequence diversity and caused clonal T-cell expansion. Intravenous ivuxolimab was administered to patients every 2 weeks at six dose levels: 0.01, 0.1, 0.3, 1.5, 3 and 10 mg/kg. Among the 52 dose-escalation patients, around 19 had hepatocellular carcinoma, 15 or so melanoma, 9 renal cell carcinoma and 9 head and neck cancer. A male proportion of roughly 85% and a mean age of roughly 58 years, ranging from about 23 to 79, were recorded for the dose-escalation cohort. The monotherapy dose-escalation portion (N ≈ 56 patients) of the phase I ivuxolimab trial is reported in the paper. Prior anti-PD-1, anti-PD-L1 or anti-CTLA-4 therapy was permitted, and about two fifths of dose-escalation patients had received checkpoint inhibitors. Three dose-escalation patients achieved partial responses, one with hepatocellular carcinoma and two with cutaneous melanoma.

Overall study outcomes, separate from this receptor: In the 0.1-3.0 mg/kg groups, partial responders had among the lowest normalized peripheral clonal expansion, particularly in CD8+ T cells. Low levels of normalized T-cell clonal expansion were also shown by some nonresponding patients. At doses of 0.1 to 3.0 mg/kg, clonal expansion of both CD4+ and CD8+ T cells in blood was seen between baseline and week 6. After ivuxolimab, expanded clones were on average more numerous among CD8+ T cells than among CD4+ T cells. Which antigens the clonally expanded peripheral T cells were specific for was not determined.

V is shortened by 5 bases, J by 0 bases, and the region joining them spans 6 bases. Counted from cysteine to phenylalanine, this CDR3 has 13 amino acids. Of the read, only the CDR3 DNA is kept; its 39 bases are in frame from base 1. The germline V gene (reference sequence) supplies CDR1 SGHNT and CDR2 YYREEE. Patients with a history of autoimmune disease or receiving systemic immunosuppression were excluded from the trial. In every dose cohort, peripheral blood was drawn for TCR sequencing at baseline, cycle 4 day 1, and cycle 7 day 1. The samples were taken from a phase I, first-in-human, multicenter, open-label dose-escalation trial of ivuxolimab. The trial enrolled adults with locally advanced or metastatic head and neck squamous cell, hepatocellular, melanoma or renal cell carcinoma. Before TCR sequencing, CD4+ T cells and CD8+ T cells from peripheral blood were sorted into separate populations.

Genomic DNA was isolated from the sorted cells so that the TCRbeta CDR3 region could be sequenced. The immunoSEQ Assay was used to sequence the TCRbeta CDR3 regions. TCRdb limited this immuneACCESS table to in-frame rearrangements with V and J called. A share of clones is missing; checked studies link under half to unresolved V genes, and the rest is unexplained. A total of 120,000 or so clones appear in this sample, over 85% of them only once. The top ten constitute approximately 0.15% of the sample. This chain joins TRBV5-4 to TRBJ1-3; the D gene identity is not certain. The clonotype comes from an adult with an advanced solid tumor such as melanoma, head and neck, liver or kidney cancer. The starting material was CD4+ or CD8+ T cells sorted from blood, obtained in a trial of the OX40 agonist ivuxolimab. The bases read TGTGCCAGCAGTTACTACTCTGGAAACACCATATATTTT. Its product reads: CASSYYSGNTIYF.